This T cell receptor beta chain was profiled in a study of cytomegalovirus exposure and HLA in healthy donors. Study details: Around 86 million unique TCRs, all from HLA-typed donors, were included in an early release of the data.

V lost 5 bases and J 5 bases, leaving 12 bases between the germline ends. The germline V gene has CDR1 LNHDA and CDR2 SQIVND (reference sequence). This CDR3 has 14 amino acids. Nominal health characterized the donors when sampled, though unrecorded immune exposures were likely. General study results and limits: Fewer N-insertions (relative to the approximately 700-donor mean) were reportedly seen in an Asian-associated ancestry cluster in a later analysis.

As regards this clone: Antigen: not known.

This PCR relied on a set of 60 Vbeta primers and 13 Jbeta primers. In the authors' methods: As a later analysis found, there were 60 million to 90 million unique TCR beta chains, of which approximately 10 million were shared. Only in-frame clones appear in the TCRdb table, and some are missing; sequencing was by immunoSEQ multiplex PCR. The DNA gave D and trimming, while V, J and clone size come from that table. This table holds over 60,000 clones, about three quarters found once. V gene TRBV19 combines with J gene TRBJ2-2; possible D gene TRBD1, 5 bases. The sequence was collected from a woman aged 25 to 39 in good health and CMV-seropositive. Sequencing input: PBMCs. Written as DNA, the CDR3 is TGTGCCAGTAGTGCCAGGGTGAATACCGGGGAGCTGTTTTTT. Translating gives CASSARVNTGELFF.